The clone carrying this T cell receptor (beta chain) has a count of ten or more. This sample stems from a study of T cells of healthy individuals. CDR1 and CDR2 (germline): KGHSH, LQKENI. The CDR3 has 16 residues. Trimming cost V 3 bases and J 4 bases; bases outside gene matches: 2. TCRdb used MiXCR to reprocess the 5' RACE reads, holding one entry per CDR3 protein. The table has about 53,000 distinct CDR3 sequences, approximately 14% seen once; the top ten hold roughly 15%. The source of this sequence is a human donor in good health. The chain uses TRBV18 and TRBJ2-1; 14 bases are a match to TRBD2. CDR3: CASSPGLAGDYNEQFF. The CDR3 DNA reads TGTGCCAGCTCACCGGGACTAGCGGGAGATTACAATGAGCAGTTCTTC.